Below are 32 T cell receptor beta chains sequenced from a single sample in a study of T cell clonotyping in hematopoietic cell transplantation. TCRdb's copy holds only in-frame clones and misses some; the assay was immunoSEQ multiplex PCR. Among over 5,000 clones listed, approximately 72% were seen once. The sequences come from PBMCs, collected 180 days after allogeneic stem cell transplant. These receptors all stem from a male patient aged 50 to 59 who had an allogeneic stem cell transplant from an unrelated donor, so the T cells may come from the graft donor. Some clones in this sample may be carry-over from other donors' samples.

V is TRBV5-1 and J is TRBJ2-2, with 7 positions matching TRBD1. Germline V gene data show CDR1 as SGHRS and CDR2 as YFSETQ. This CDR3 comprises 16 residues. V lost 0 bases to trimming and J lost 0 bases; unmatched junction nucleotides: 2. For the CDR3, the DNA is TGCGCCAGCAGCTTGGCCGGGACAGCGAACACCGGGGAGCTGTTTTTT. Its translation: CASSLAGTANTGELFF.

CDR3 loop: CASSSGQISGNTIYF. The CDR3 DNA reads as TGTGCCAGCAGCTCGGGACAGATCTCTGGAAACACCATATATTTT. The chain employs TRBV9 and TRBJ1-3, with TRBD1 identical over 7 bases. J lost 0 bases, V lost 4 bases, and 4 bases had no gene match. The CDR3 totals 15 residues. CDR1 and CDR2 (germline): SGDLS, YYNGEE.

This chain joins TRBV14 and TRBJ1-2; D remains unclear. CDR3 length equals 13 residues. The germline CDR1 and CDR2 sequences are SGHDN and FVKESK. V was clipped by 0 bases and J by 2 bases, with 4 bases between them. The CDR3 coding sequence is TGTGCCAGCAGCCAAGATCTAAACTATGGCTACACCTTC. Translation gives CASSQDLNYGYTF.

This clone was seen a few times. The chain is built from TRBV7-8 and TRBJ2-7; maybe TRBD2 (5 bases). The germline V gene has CDR1 SGHVS and CDR2 FQNEAQ. The CDR3 has 14 residues. V was clipped by 1 base and J by 0 bases, with 7 bases between them. The DNA of the CDR3 is TGTGCCAGCAGCTTAGTTGGGAGCTCCTACGAGCAGTACTTC. Its protein is CASSLVGSSYEQYF.

The rearrangement joins TRBV7-2 to TRBJ2-1; 8 bases are shared with TRBD2. Germline V gene data show CDR1 as SGHTA and CDR2 as FQGNSA. The length of the CDR3 is 15 residues. The junction had 6 bases not matched to a gene; V was cut back by 1 base and J by 7 bases. The CDR3 bases are TGTGCCAGCAGCTTAGTGGCGGGGGGCCTTAATGAGCAGTTCTTC. Residues: CASSLVAGGLNEQFF.

The rearrangement links TRBV7-3 to TRBJ2-1; 8 bases align to TRBD1. Germline CDR1 is SGHTA and CDR2 is FQGTGA. J lost 9 bases, V lost 4 bases, and 8 bases had no gene match. The CDR3 covers 14 residues. For the CDR3, the DNA is TGTGCCAGCAGCTCTGGACAGGGTGGAGGTGAGCAGTTCTTC. Translated: CASSSGQGGGEQFF.

A few counts support this clone. This chain links TRBV6-6 with TRBJ2-1; D gene ambiguous. This CDR3 has 14 residues. The V gene's germline CDR1 is MNHNY and CDR2 SVGAGI (reference sequence). V lost 6 bases and J lost 6, with 15 bases in between. CDR3 nucleotides: TGTGCCAGCAGCGGAGACGAGCTGAGCAATGAGCAGTTCTTC. Translation gives CASSGDELSNEQFF.

This chain links TRBV25-1 with TRBJ2-5; possibly TRBD1 for D (5 bases). This CDR3 contains 14 residues. Germline V gives CDR1 MGHDK, CDR2 SYGVNS. The V gene lost 3 bases and the J gene lost 5 bases, with 13 bases spanning the gap. This CDR3 is CASSDSQGGETQYF. In DNA, the CDR3 is TGTGCCAGCAGTGACTCGCAGGGCGGTGAGACCCAGTACTTC.

This clone has more than one count but fewer than ten. The V and J genes are TRBV30 and TRBJ1-2; D gene unclear. The V end lost 8 bases, the J end lost 5 bases, and 15 bases lay between the germline ends. The CDR3 extends over 12 amino acids. Germline V lookup: CDR1 GTSNPN, CDR2 SVGIG (reference sequence). CDR3: CAGRPDLYGYTF. The CDR3 DNA reads TGTGCCGGGCGTCCGGACTTGTATGGCTACACCTTC. Looking up the rest from reference TRBV30 and TRBJ1-2 gives the full variable domain: SQTIHQWPATLVQPVGSPLSLECTVEGTSNPNLYWYRQAAGRGLQLLFYSVGIGQISSEVPQNLSASRPQDRQFILSSKKLLLSDSGFYLCAGRPDLYGYTFGSGTRLTVV.

This clone was seen only a few times. The chain is built from TRBV2 and TRBJ1-2; 9 nucleotides match TRBD1. The CDR3 covers 12 residues. Losses at the gene ends were 7 bases for V and 8 bases for J; bases not matched to a gene: 5. Germline loops: CDR1 SNHLY, CDR2 FYNNEI. CDR3 sequence reads: CASTNRGQGYTF. The CDR3 DNA is TGTGCCAGCACGAACAGGGGGCAGGGCTACACCTTC.

This sequence joins TRBV11-1 and TRBJ2-7, with D perhaps matching TRBD2 (6 bases). V dropped 5 bases and J dropped 0 bases, with 14 bases sitting between them. Per the germline V gene, CDR1 is SGHAT and CDR2 is FQDESV (reference sequence). The CDR3 length is 15 residues. The CDR3 DNA reads TGTGCCAGCAGCCTCCGACTAGAAATCTCCTACGAGCAGTACTTC. Translation: CASSLRLEISYEQYF.

The V call is TRBV9, the J call TRBJ2-5, with TRBD1 matching 7 bases. Trimming at V came to 4 bases and at J to 4 bases, leaving 10 bases not matched to a gene. CDR3 length equals 15 residues. CDR1 and CDR2 from the germline V gene are SGDLS and YYNGEE. The CDR3 protein is CASSPRYAGGETQYF. CDR3 nucleotides: TGTGCCAGCAGCCCCCGTTATGCAGGGGGAGAGACCCAGTACTTC.

V usage is TRBV28 and J usage is TRBJ1-6; D might be TRBD1 (5 bases). V shed 6 bases and J shed 9 bases, with 9 bases lying between them. The germline V gene has CDR1 MDHEN and CDR2 SYDVKM. This CDR3 region has 12 residues. Here the CDR3 DNA reads TGTGCCAGCAGAGCCGGGGGTTCACCCCTCCACTTT. This encodes CASRAGGSPLHF.

The rearrangement links TRBV28 to TRBJ2-7, with D possibly being TRBD1 or TRBD2 (5 bases each). This CDR3 contains 17 residues. CDR1 is MDHEN, CDR2 SYDVKM, per germline. The germline V and J ends were trimmed by 3 bases and 2 bases, with 20 bases remaining between them. CDR3 sequence reads: CASSFQIVGTATYEQYF. The CDR3 DNA is TGTGCCAGCAGTTTCCAAATAGTCGGGACGGCAACCTACGAGCAGTACTTC.

This clone was counted a few times. The chain joins TRBV4-3 to TRBJ1-1; D possibly corresponds to TRBD1 (5 bases). V was cut by 0 bases and J by 10 bases, with 15 bases left in between. The CDR3 is 14 amino acids. Germline values: CDR1 LGHNA, CDR2 YSLEER. As DNA, the CDR3 is TGCGCCAGCAGCCAAGATCGCGGGGACGGTCGAGCTTTCTTT. Translated: CASSQDRGDGRAFF.

This clone was picked up one time. This chain uses TRBV5-5 with TRBJ1-1; maybe TRBD1 (5 bases). CDR1 SGHKS and CDR2 YYEKEE come from the germline V gene (reference sequence). The CDR3 covers 14 residues. The V and J ends lost 1 base and 3 bases respectively, with 10 bases between them. CDR3 DNA sequence: TGTGCCAGCAGCTTGTGGGGGGAGGACACTGAAGCTTTCTTT. Amino acid sequence: CASSLWGEDTEAFF.

This chain links TRBV25-1 with TRBJ1-2, with a weak D call TRBD1 (5 bases). V was clipped by 6 bases and J by 7 bases, with 15 bases between them. The CDR3 length is 13 residues. The germline gives CDR1 MGHDK, CDR2 SYGVNS. The CDR3: CASSFGGTAGYTF. CDR3 DNA sequence: TGTGCCAGCAGCTTCGGAGGGACTGCTGGCTACACCTTC.

The J gene is TRBJ1-5, the V gene TRBV2; D is possibly TRBD1 (5 bases). Deletions cut 3 bases from V and 8 bases from J, with 11 bases between. The V gene's germline CDR1 is SNHLY and CDR2 FYNNEI. This CDR3 is built from 13 residues. The CDR3 DNA sequence: TGTGCCAGCAGTGATAGGGGAAGGGAGCCCCAGCATTTT. Amino acids: CASSDRGREPQHF. The complete variable domain, with remaining parts taken from reference TRBV2 and TRBJ1-5, reads EPEVTQTPSHQVTQMGQEVILRCVPISNHLYFYWYRQILGQKVEFLVSFYNNEISEKSEIFDDQFSVERPDGSNFTLKIRSTKLEDSAMYFCASSDRGREPQHFGDGTRLSIL.

The gene calls are TRBV7-9 and TRBJ1-5; no clear D. CDR3 length equals 14 residues. V gave up 2 bases and J gave up 3 bases, with 8 bases separating them. Germline V gives CDR1 SEHNR, CDR2 FQNEAQ (reference sequence). In DNA, the CDR3 is TGTGCCAGCAGCTTACAACGGGTCAATCAGCCCCAGCATTTT. Amino acids: CASSLQRVNQPQHF. The complete variable domain, with remaining parts taken from reference TRBV7-9 and TRBJ1-5, reads DTGVSQNPRHKITKRGQNVTFRCDPISEHNRLYWYRQTLGQGPEFLTYFQNEAQLEKSRLLSDRFSAERPKGSFSTLEIQRTEQGDSAMYLCASSLQRVNQPQHFGDGTRLSIL.

The chain has TRBV30 and TRBJ1-1; 12 bases map to TRBD1. The CDR3 spans 13 residues. CDR1 is GTSNPN, CDR2 SVGIG, per germline (reference sequence). V was clipped by 7 bases and J by 5 bases; unmatched bases: 5. For the CDR3, the DNA is TGTGCCTTACGGGACAGGGGGCGAACTGAAGCTTTCTTT. It specifies CALRDRGRTEAFF. The full variable domain, with the rest looked up from reference TRBV30 and TRBJ1-1, is SQTIHQWPATLVQPVGSPLSLECTVEGTSNPNLYWYRQAAGRGLQLLFYSVGIGQISSEVPQNLSASRPQDRQFILSSKKLLLSDSGFYLCALRDRGRTEAFFGQGTRLTVV.

J is TRBJ1-1 and V is TRBV6-5; no definite D call. Germline V CDR1 and CDR2: MNHEY, SVGAGI. This CDR3 is 14 amino acids long. Trimming cost V 7 bases and J 0 bases, with 12 bases left between them. In nucleotides, the CDR3 is TGTGCCAGCATCGGTGACTCACTGAACACTGAAGCTTTCTTT. This encodes CASIGDSLNTEAFF.

This clone was counted between two and nine times. The chain links TRBV9 to TRBJ2-3; no clear D. V shed 3 bases and J shed 6 bases, with 14 bases lying between them. The CDR3 contains 14 residues. From germline, CDR1 is SGDLS and CDR2 YYNGEE. CDR3 in amino acids: CASSESPNVDTQYF. The CDR3 nucleotides read TGTGCCAGCAGCGAGAGCCCTAACGTTGATACGCAGTATTTT. The complete variable domain, with remaining parts taken from reference TRBV9 and TRBJ2-3, reads DSGVTQTPKHLITATGQRVTLRCSPRSGDLSVYWYQQSLDQGLQFLIQYYNGEERAKGNILERFSAQQFPDLHSELNLSSLELGDSALYFCASSESPNVDTQYFGPGTRLTVL.

This chain uses TRBV29-1 with TRBJ1-2; 11 bases align to TRBD1. Germline loops: CDR1 SQVTM, CDR2 ANQGSEA. The CDR3 runs to 13 residues. V lost 3 bases to trimming and J lost 7 bases; unmatched junction nucleotides: 4. The CDR3 protein is CSVEWDRGIGYTF. The CDR3 DNA follows: TGCAGCGTTGAGTGGGACAGGGGGATTGGCTACACCTTC.

This sequence joins TRBV21-1 and TRBJ2-1; the tabulated D call, TRBD2, remains unverified against the DNA. TRBV21-1 is a pseudogene segment. CDR3 length equals 13 residues. The CDR3 region has the DNA TGTGCCAGCTGGAGGGGCAGGCACAATGAGCAGTTCTTC. Residues: CASWRGRHNEQFF.

The chain carries TRBV25-1 and TRBJ2-3, with 12 bases identical to TRBD2. In germline, CDR1 is MGHDK, CDR2 SYGVNS. The CDR3 is 15 residues long. V lost 1 base and J lost 8; bases outside the gene matches: 4. In DNA form, the CDR3 reads TGTGCCAGCAGTGAATTGCCTAGCGGGAGGGGTACGCAGTATTTT. It translates to CASSELPSGRGTQYF.

This clone was seen more than once but under ten times. The chain employs TRBV9 and TRBJ1-2, with a possible D match to TRBD1 (6 bases). The CDR3 totals 15 residues. V shed 4 bases and J shed 5 bases, with 18 bases lying between them. Germline CDR1 is SGDLS and CDR2 is YYNGEE. The CDR3: CASSPAGGAGYGYTF. The DNA of the CDR3 is TGTGCCAGCAGCCCAGCGGGGGGGGCAGGTTATGGCTACACCTTC. Complete variable domain (other parts from reference TRBV9 and TRBJ1-2): DSGVTQTPKHLITATGQRVTLRCSPRSGDLSVYWYQQSLDQGLQFLIQYYNGEERAKGNILERFSAQQFPDLHSELNLSSLELGDSALYFCASSPAGGAGYGYTFGSGTRLTVV.

The chain employs TRBV30 and TRBJ1-2; TRBD1 might be the D (5 bases). CDR1 and CDR2 (germline): GTSNPN, SVGIG (reference sequence). V lost 4 bases and J 6 bases, leaving 18 bases between the germline ends. CDR3 length: 14 residues. CDR3 sequence reads: CAWTEEGLSDGYTF. DNA for the CDR3: TGTGCCTGGACCGAAGAGGGGTTGAGTGATGGCTACACCTTC.

V usage is TRBV9 and J usage is TRBJ1-4, with D unresolved. The CDR3 consists of 13 residues. Germline assignment: CDR1 SGDLS and CDR2 YYNGEE. The V and J ends lost 4 bases and 5 bases respectively, with 9 bases between them. CDR3 protein: CASSPRENEKLFF. In nucleotides, the CDR3 is TGTGCCAGCAGCCCCCGTGAGAATGAAAAACTGTTTTTT. Together with reference TRBV9 and TRBJ1-4, the CDR3 gives the full variable domain: DSGVTQTPKHLITATGQRVTLRCSPRSGDLSVYWYQQSLDQGLQFLIQYYNGEERAKGNILERFSAQQFPDLHSELNLSSLELGDSALYFCASSPRENEKLFFGSGTQLSVL.

This rearrangement joins TRBV11-2 to TRBJ1-6; no firm D call. Deletions cut 7 bases from V and 1 base from J, with 8 bases between. The CDR3 runs 14 residues. Germline CDR1 reads SGHAT; CDR2 reads FQNNGV. DNA of the CDR3: TGTGCCAGCAACGGTGGGTCCTATAATTCACCCCTCCACTTT. It is translated as CASNGGSYNSPLHF.

The chain is built from TRBV30 and TRBJ2-2; D possibly corresponds to TRBD1 (6 bases). The CDR3 consists of 13 residues. Per the germline V gene, CDR1 is GTSNPN and CDR2 is SVGIG (reference sequence). V shed 3 bases and J shed 2 bases, with 7 bases lying between them. This chain's CDR3 is CAWRQGNTGELFF. CDR3 in DNA: TGTGCCTGGAGACAGGGTAACACCGGGGAGCTGTTTTTT.

The genes are TRBV11-3 and TRBJ2-6; no clear D gene. Germline V gives CDR1 SGHNT, CDR2 YENEEA. Trimming removed 5 bases at V and 4 bases at J, with 9 bases between. CDR3 size: 14 residues. The CDR3 loop reads CASSPISGANVLTF. CDR3 nucleotides: TGTGCCAGCAGCCCCATTTCGGGGGCCAACGTCCTGACTTTC.

The chain has TRBV7-3 and TRBJ1-3; 7 bases are shared with TRBD1. V gave up 2 bases and J gave up 4 bases; unmatched junction bases: 5. This CDR3 region has 15 residues. Germline values: CDR1 SGHTA, CDR2 FQGTGA. The CDR3 sequence: CASSLSGGYGNTIYF. The CDR3 DNA reads TGTGCCAGCAGCTTATCAGGGGGTTACGGAAACACCATATATTTT. The complete variable domain, with remaining parts taken from reference TRBV7-3 and TRBJ1-3, reads GAGVSQTPSNKVTEKGKYVELRCDPISGHTALYWYRQSLGQGPEFLIYFQGTGAADDSGLPNDRFFAVRPEGSVSTLKIQRTERGDSAVYLCASSLSGGYGNTIYFGEGSWLTVV.